This T cell receptor (beta chain) was recovered during a study of blood T cell repertoires in COVID-19. The overall study: Italy, Spain and the United States were the sources of the convalescent and acute COVID-19 samples. PBMCs, B-cell-depleted T cells, or T cells were the source of the cDNA or gDNA that made up the material.

Authors' methods: Amplified reference gene primers provided the basis for estimating nucleated cell counts. TCRdb's table, derived via immunoSEQ multiplex PCR, lists solely in-frame clones and lacks some. Clone size and V and J calls were adopted from that table, with D and trimming inferred from the DNA. The sample consists of 310,000 or so clones, 88% of them appearing once. The receptor was derived from a woman aged 50 to 60 with active or convalescent COVID-19. The sequenced material came from peripheral blood.

In DNA, the CDR3 is TGTGCCAGCAGTGAAAGAGCGGGAGACGTGTACTTC. Protein sequence: CASSERAGDVYF. The chain is built from TRBV6-1 and TRBJ2-7, with TRBD2 identical over 8 bases. Germline assignment: CDR1 MNHNS and CDR2 SASEGT. V trimming: 2 bases; J trimming: 12 bases; junction bases outside the gene matches: 6. This CDR3 has 12 residues.